This T cell receptor beta chain derives from a study of blood T cells in healthy people across ages. With a J-beta primer mix and a sample-barcoded 5' primer, a second PCR ran about 6 to 11 cycles. Every cDNA molecule carried a tag from a template-switch adaptor bearing 12 random nucleotides. TCRdb independently ran MiXCR on the 5' RACE reads; one entry per CDR3 protein. The sample lists roughly 2 million distinct CDR3 sequences; around half were seen once. The CDR3 is made up of 17 amino acids. Germline CDR1 is MNHEY and CDR2 is SVGEGT. V lost 6 bases and J lost 1; bases outside the gene matches: 12.

The sample taken for sequencing was blood. This chain links TRBV6-2 or TRBV6-3 with TRBJ2-4; 7 bases fit TRBD2. This clonotype was sampled from a woman aged 40-49 years in good health. The CDR3 DNA sequence: TGTGCCAGCAGAGGAGCCGGCGGGAGCGGGGCCAAAAACATTCAGTACTTC. It translates to CASRGAGGSGAKNIQYF.